These 17 T cell receptor beta chains were sequenced from one sample in a study of OX40 agonist ivuxolimab in advanced cancers. Clones were read by immunoSEQ multiplex PCR, and TCRdb kept only the in-frame ones, dropping some. The sample holds tens of thousands of clones; around 80% are singletons and the top ten take approximately 1.6%. This sample comprised CD4+ or CD8+ T cells sorted from blood, obtained in a trial of the OX40 agonist ivuxolimab. The receptors come from an adult with an advanced solid tumor such as melanoma, head and neck, liver or kidney cancer.

The chain uses TRBV14 and TRBJ2-5; 8 nucleotides match TRBD2. Unmatched junction bases numbered 2, after V lost 3 bases and J lost 2 bases. Per the germline V gene, CDR1 is SGHDN and CDR2 is FVKESK. There are 14 residues in the CDR3. DNA for the CDR3: TGTGCCAGCAGCCACCGGGGGGGGCAAGAGACCCAGTACTTC. Amino acid sequence: CASSHRGGQETQYF.

This chain connects TRBV7-2 to TRBJ1-2, with D possibly matching TRBD1 (6 bases). The CDR3 loop spans 15 amino acids. Germline V CDR1 and CDR2: SGHTA, FQGNSA. Trimming took off 5 bases at V and 7 bases at J, with 20 bases between the two ends. CDR3 DNA: TGTGCCAGCAGCCCAACGACAGGTGGCTTTGTTGGCTACACCTTC. This gives the protein CASSPTTGGFVGYTF.

The chain couples TRBV6-6 to TRBJ1-6, with D unresolved. The V gene's germline CDR1 is MNHNY and CDR2 SVGAGI (reference sequence). CDR3 length: 14 amino acids. Trimming took off 6 bases at V and 8 bases at J, with 14 bases between the two ends. The CDR3 DNA follows: TGTGCCAGCAGCCGTCTCGGGAGTGATTCACCCCTCCACTTT. Amino acid sequence: CASSRLGSDSPLHF.

The rearrangement joins TRBV11-2 to TRBJ2-5, with TRBD1 matching 7 bases. The J segment lost 4 bases and the V segment lost 4 bases, leaving 3 bases of the junction unmatched. The CDR3 consists of 13 residues. Germline V gives CDR1 SGHAT, CDR2 FQNNGV. CDR3 nucleotide sequence: TGTGCCAGCAGCTGGGGACAGCGAGAGACCCAGTACTTC. Translation: CASSWGQRETQYF.

This clone came up once. The gene calls are TRBV11-2 and TRBJ2-5; TRBD2 might be the D (7 bases). Trimming took off 5 bases at V and 3 bases at J, with 25 bases between the two ends. Germline loops: CDR1 SGHAT, CDR2 FQNNGV. CDR3 length: 18 residues. The CDR3 DNA is TGTGCCAGCAGCCCCGGCGGGGGCCTCGGGGGGAAGAAAGAGACCCAGTACTTC. Residues: CASSPGGGLGGKKETQYF.

V and J are TRBV2 and TRBJ1-2; D might be TRBD1 (6 bases). Trimming stripped 6 bases from V and 7 bases from J, with 12 bases between. The length of the CDR3 is 12 residues. The germline V gene encodes CDR1 SNHLY and CDR2 FYNNEI. This chain's CDR3 is CASRDRYLGYTF. The CDR3, as DNA: TGTGCCAGCAGAGACAGGTATCTTGGCTACACCTTC. Looking up the rest from reference TRBV2 and TRBJ1-2 gives the full variable domain: EPEVTQTPSHQVTQMGQEVILRCVPISNHLYFYWYRQILGQKVEFLVSFYNNEISEKSEIFDDQFSVERPDGSNFTLKIRSTKLEDSAMYFCASRDRYLGYTFGSGTRLTVV.

The rearrangement joins TRBV11-2 to TRBJ1-1; TRBD1 matches 7 bases. V lost 10 bases to trimming and J lost 4 bases; unmatched junction nucleotides: 6. CDR1 and CDR2 (germline): SGHAT, FQNNGV. The CDR3 spans 12 residues. Written as DNA, the CDR3 is TGTGCCATTAGGGGGCAGGCCACTGAAGCTTTCTTT. The encoded protein is CAIRGQATEAFF.

The chain carries TRBV10-3 and TRBJ1-1; no firm D call. Germline lookup yields CDR1 ENHRY and CDR2 SYGVKD. CDR3 length equals 14 residues. The V gene lost 1 base and the J gene lost 1 base, with 7 bases spanning the gap. The CDR3 is CAISELGPNTEAFF. CDR3 DNA sequence: TGTGCCATCAGTGAGTTAGGGCCGAACACTGAAGCTTTCTTT.

The V call is TRBV29-1, the J call TRBJ1-3; weak D call: TRBD1 (5 bases). Germline V CDR1 and CDR2: SQVTM, ANQGSEA. The CDR3 covers 13 residues. The ends were cut back, 7 bases at V and 2 bases at J, with 12 bases in the middle. The CDR3 loop is CSGEWGAGNTIYF. CDR3 DNA sequence: TGCAGCGGGGAATGGGGGGCTGGAAACACCATATATTTT.

The CDR3 region has the DNA TGCGCCAGCAGGGAGGCCAGCTCCTACGAGCAGTACTTC. Protein sequence: CASREASSYEQYF. J is TRBJ2-7 and V is TRBV5-1, with D possibly TRBD2 on 5 matching bases. CDR1 SGHRS and CDR2 YFSETQ come from the germline V gene. Trimming took off 5 bases at V and 0 bases at J, with 9 bases between the two ends. The CDR3 totals 13 residues.

This chain's CDR3 is CAIKSRGPGNTIYF. In nucleotides, the CDR3 is TGTGCCATCAAATCGCGGGGGCCTGGAAACACCATATATTTT. The chain carries TRBV10-3 and TRBJ1-3, with D possibly being TRBD1 (6 bases). The V gene's germline CDR1 is ENHRY and CDR2 SYGVKD. This CDR3 is 14 amino acids long. Deletions cut 7 bases from V and 2 bases from J, with 12 bases between.

This chain uses TRBV10-3 with TRBJ2-2; D perhaps matches TRBD1 (6 bases). Trimming cost V 4 bases and J 3 bases, with 9 bases left between them. Germline assignment: CDR1 ENHRY and CDR2 SYGVKD. The CDR3 is made up of 14 amino acids. DNA of the CDR3: TGTGCCATCAGTGTACAGGGATACACCGGGGAGCTGTTTTTT. It translates to CAISVQGYTGELFF.

The rearrangement joins TRBV5-1 to TRBJ2-1; 9 bases map to TRBD2. V trimming: 2 bases; J trimming: 8 bases; junction bases outside the gene matches: 5. This CDR3 contains 14 residues. Germline CDR1 is SGHRS and CDR2 is YFSETQ. The DNA for the CDR3 is TGCGCCAGCAGCTTTGCTAGCGGGAACTATGAGCAGTTCTTC. As protein: CASSFASGNYEQFF. Combining the CDR3 with reference TRBV5-1 and TRBJ2-1 gives the whole variable domain KAGVTQTPRYLIKTRGQQVTLSCSPISGHRSVSWYQQTPGQGLQFLFEYFSETQRNKGNFPGRFSGRQFSNSRSEMNVSTLELGDSALYLCASSFASGNYEQFFGPGTRLTVL.

The V and J genes are TRBV27 and TRBJ2-2; the D is unclear. The V and J ends lost 1 base and 7 bases respectively, with 13 bases between them. Germline V lookup: CDR1 MNHEY, CDR2 SMNVEV (reference sequence). The CDR3 sequence is 15 residues long. The CDR3 DNA reads as TGTGCCAGCAGTTTATTAGGGAAAGTCAGCGGGGAGCTGTTTTTT. Its translation is CASSLLGKVSGELFF.

The V call is TRBV7-3, the J call TRBJ2-3; TRBD2 is a possible D gene (5 bases). The V end was cut by 1 base, the J end by 1 base, with 15 bases between. Germline CDR1 SGHTA, CDR2 FQGTGA. CDR3 length: 17 residues. The CDR3 loop reads CASSLRGPQVGTDTQYF. CDR3 sequence (DNA): TGTGCCAGCAGCTTAAGAGGGCCGCAAGTCGGCACAGATACGCAGTATTTT.

This chain uses TRBV11-3 with TRBJ2-1, with D possibly called TRBD1 or TRBD2 (5 bases each). Germline V lookup: CDR1 SGHNT, CDR2 YENEEA. The germline V and J ends were trimmed by 4 bases and 5 bases, with 15 bases remaining between them. The CDR3 consists of 15 residues. The CDR3 loop reads CASSWDGRINNEQFF. The CDR3 DNA reads TGTGCCAGCAGCTGGGACGGACGCATAAACAATGAGCAGTTCTTC.

The V gene is TRBV7-6, the J gene TRBJ1-4; D remains unclear. Germline CDR1 reads SGHVS; CDR2 reads FNYEAQ. The CDR3 covers 14 residues. Between the trimmed V and J ends, which lost 5 bases and 2 bases, there was a span of 9 bases. The CDR3 reads CASSLRTTNEKLFF. In nucleotides, the CDR3 is TGTGCCAGCAGCCTCCGTACTACTAATGAAAAACTGTTTTTT.